This is a list of T cell receptor beta chains from one sample in a study of identical twins. TCRdb analysed the 5' RACE reads with MiXCR anew, one entry per CDR3 protein. The sample records 470,000 or so distinct CDR3 sequences, 24% being singletons. In addition, the sample was reused for a study of T cells expressing NK-cell markers.

The sequenced material came from CD4+ T cells sorted from blood. Every receptor here comes from a woman aged 18-29 years in good health. Each CDR3 is given with its conserved first and last residue.

v_call: TRBV12-3/TRBV12-4
cdr3_aa: CASSTSGGAKNIQYF

v_call: TRBV20-1
cdr3_aa: CSASIGRDYEQYF

v_call: TRBV7-9
cdr3_aa: CASSSRVGRYEQYF

v_call: TRBV5-1
cdr3_aa: CASSLVRSGYNEQFF

v_call: TRBV6-5
cdr3_aa: CASSYQQRSSYEQYF

v_call: TRBV4-1
cdr3_aa: CASSHIYRGYEQYF

v_call: TRBV6-1
cdr3_aa: CASFRQRTSPGGDTQYF

v_call: TRBV10-3
cdr3_aa: CAISAGLSRGGNTIYF

v_call: TRBV12-3/TRBV12-4
cdr3_aa: CASSLISGREKLFF

v_call: TRBV27
cdr3_aa: CASTLFTPVYEQFF

v_call: TRBV5-1
cdr3_aa: CASSSLPGQGHGYTF

v_call: TRBV20-1
cdr3_aa: CSARNRLLAGTDTQYF

v_call: TRBV12-5
cdr3_aa: CASGLETETQYF

v_call: TRBV12-3/TRBV12-4
cdr3_aa: CASTPLGGGGADTQYF

v_call: TRBV3-1
cdr3_aa: CASSQRGGGNEQFF

v_call: TRBV9
cdr3_aa: CASSPGLAPRGHNEQFF

v_call: TRBV19
cdr3_aa: CASSILFSGRREAFF

v_call: TRBV5-1
cdr3_aa: CASALAGEGEQFF

v_call: TRBV3-1
cdr3_aa: CASSRGTLTYEQYF

v_call: TRBV20-1
cdr3_aa: CSAAPRGETQYF

v_call: TRBV3-1
cdr3_aa: CASSPRGVHEQYF

v_call: TRBV30
cdr3_aa: CAWSAGTDTQYF

v_call: TRBV9
cdr3_aa: CASSRDGNRNQPQHF

v_call: TRBV12-3/TRBV12-4
cdr3_aa: CASSYLDRTQQETQYF

v_call: TRBV7-3
cdr3_aa: CASSLGTASTEAFF

v_call: TRBV18
cdr3_aa: CASSLSTGVVVHEQYF

v_call: TRBV5-1
cdr3_aa: CASSIGGELFF

v_call: TRBV4-3
cdr3_aa: CASSQGLAGGFHRYEQYF

v_call: TRBV29-1
cdr3_aa: CSAQTGTGTTEAFF

v_call: TRBV2
cdr3_aa: CASSRGVPGANVLTF

v_call: TRBV7-9
cdr3_aa: CASSGRLTEAGELFF

v_call: TRBV20-1
cdr3_aa: CSARIGWETQYF

v_call: TRBV5-1
cdr3_aa: CASSFGQTNTGELFF

v_call: TRBV20-1
cdr3_aa: CSAREGQRGSQETQYF

v_call: TRBV29-1
cdr3_aa: CSATRGGGNTIYF

v_call: TRBV9
cdr3_aa: CASSLGLARGNEQFF

v_call: TRBV20-1
cdr3_aa: CSARDNPAQGGFF

v_call: TRBV29-1
cdr3_aa: CSGVGTYEQYF

v_call: TRBV6-2/TRBV6-3
cdr3_aa: CASNLAGVSDTQYF

v_call: TRBV27
cdr3_aa: CASSSTGQGGNQPQHF

v_call: TRBV18
cdr3_aa: CASSRLAGTQETQYF